This passage covers 16 T cell receptor beta chains from one sample sequenced in a study of a mutant IDH1 vaccine in newly diagnosed glioma. Assay: immunoSEQ multiplex PCR; the TCRdb copy retains only in-frame clones and omits some. Of just over 60,000 clones listed, roughly four fifths are singletons. Indicated time point: week 47, end of study. Alongside topical imiquimod, each dose of vaccine comprised 300 ug of mutant IDH1 20-mer peptide. Antigen specificity for these receptors is unknown. The material sequenced was PBMCs, taken from a glioma patient whose treatment included an IDH1 peptide vaccine. Receptor source: a man aged 30-40 years with glioma.

This rearrangement joins TRBV30 to TRBJ1-6; D is perhaps TRBD1 (5 bases). The germline V gene has CDR1 GTSNPN and CDR2 SVGIG (reference sequence). Trimming removed 5 bases at V and 7 bases at J, with 15 bases between. The CDR3 consists of 14 residues. In DNA form, the CDR3 reads TGTGCCTGGGCGCAGGGAATAGGGAATTCACCCCTCCACTTT. This codes for CAWAQGIGNSPLHF.

V gene TRBV7-2 combines with J gene TRBJ1-2; the match to TRBD1 covers 10 bases. The trim removed 4 bases at V and 4 bases at J, leaving 6 bases unmatched. Germline-derived CDR1 and CDR2 are SGHTA and FQGNSA. The CDR3 runs 15 residues. For the CDR3, the DNA is TGTGCCAGCAGCTCTTACGGGGACAGGGGCTATGGCTACACCTTC. It encodes CASSSYGDRGYGYTF.

The chain uses TRBV27 and TRBJ2-5; the match to TRBD2 covers 13 bases. The CDR3 has 18 residues. From germline, CDR1 is MNHEY and CDR2 SMNVEV (reference sequence). The V segment lost 5 bases and the J segment 5 bases; nucleotides outside the gene matches: 14. CDR3: CASSQGTGEGLAGETQYF. The CDR3 DNA reads as TGTGCCAGCAGTCAGGGGACAGGGGAGGGACTAGCGGGGGAGACCCAGTACTTC.

The V and J genes are TRBV11-3 and TRBJ1-1, with unresolved D. Germline assignment: CDR1 SGHNT and CDR2 YENEEA. Trimming left V 1 base short and J 0 bases short, with 9 bases between. CDR3 size: 15 residues. The CDR3 spells CASSLVPRMNTEAFF. Written as DNA, the CDR3 is TGTGCCAGCAGCTTAGTGCCGAGAATGAACACTGAAGCTTTCTTT.

The chain recombines TRBV30 with TRBJ1-5; no firm D call. The V and J ends lost 0 bases and 5 bases respectively, with 8 bases between them. Germline lookup yields CDR1 GTSNPN and CDR2 SVGIG (reference sequence). The CDR3 runs 13 residues. In nucleotides, the CDR3 is TGTGCCTGGAGTGTAGGTTTGGATCAGCCCCAGCATTTT. It encodes CAWSVGLDQPQHF.

The rearrangement uses TRBV5-5 and TRBJ2-7; tentatively, D is TRBD1 (5 bases). The length of the CDR3 is 17 residues. Germline-derived CDR1 and CDR2 are SGHKS and YYEKEE (reference sequence). Trimming stripped 4 bases from V and 2 bases from J, with 22 bases between. CDR3 region: CASSPLGSAGLTYEQYF. CDR3 nucleotide sequence: TGTGCCAGCAGCCCCCTAGGGTCGGCAGGGTTGACCTACGAGCAGTACTTC.

In its sample, this clone was seen once. The rearrangement joins TRBV5-8 to TRBJ1-4; TRBD1 matches at 10 bases. The CDR3 length is 14 residues. Looked up from germline, CDR1 is SGHTS and CDR2 is YDEGEE. The ends lost 4 bases at V and 7 bases at J; junction bases unmatched: 4. This chain's CDR3 is CASSPGQGGEKLFF. The CDR3 bases are TGTGCCAGCAGCCCAGGACAGGGGGGTGAAAAACTGTTTTTT.

The rearrangement links TRBV7-9 to TRBJ1-4; 9 bases fit TRBD1. V was pared by 4 bases and J by 6 bases, with 9 bases of the junction left unmatched. The CDR3 consists of 16 residues. Germline V CDR1 and CDR2: SEHNR, FQNEAQ (reference sequence). The DNA for the CDR3 is TGTGCCAGCAGCTCCCTTAAACAGGGGGCTTATGAAAAACTGTTTTTT. Its protein is CASSSLKQGAYEKLFF.

The chain combines TRBV7-8 with TRBJ2-5; TRBD1 might be the D (5 bases). The CDR3 extends over 14 amino acids. Trimming stripped 5 bases from V and 0 bases from J, with 10 bases between. CDR1 SGHVS and CDR2 FQNEAQ come from the germline V gene. CDR3 bases: TGTGCCAGCAGCCCCAGACAGTACCAAGAGACCCAGTACTTC. Translating it yields CASSPRQYQETQYF.

The sample holds a few counts of this clone. V usage is TRBV6-1 and J usage is TRBJ2-7, with 11 bases fitting TRBD1. The CDR3 has 15 residues. Per germline, CDR1 MNHNS and CDR2 SASEGT. V trimming: 6 bases; J trimming: 4 bases; junction bases outside the gene matches: 8. The DNA for the CDR3 is TGTGCCAGCAGAGGACAGGGGGCTGACGGATACGAGCAGTACTTC. This translates into CASRGQGADGYEQYF.

The chain recombines TRBV7-2 with TRBJ1-3, with D unclear. The CDR3 extends over 15 amino acids. Trimming took off 5 bases at V and 1 base at J, with 12 bases between the two ends. Per germline, CDR1 SGHTA and CDR2 FQGNSA. The CDR3 sequence is CASSRFGWSGNTIYF. The CDR3 bases are TGTGCCAGCAGCCGGTTCGGTTGGTCTGGAAACACCATATATTTT.

The chain links TRBV9 to TRBJ1-2; possibly TRBD1 for D (6 bases). CDR3 size: 17 residues. CDR1 and CDR2 (germline): SGDLS, YYNGEE. V lost 1 base and J lost 0, with 16 bases in between. In DNA form, the CDR3 reads TGTGCCAGCAGCGTACAGGGGAACACCATCGCTAACTATGGCTACACCTTC. This gives the protein CASSVQGNTIANYGYTF.

This sequence joins TRBV5-4 and TRBJ2-5, with 13 bases aligning to TRBD2. The V and J ends lost 3 bases and 5 bases, in that order; junction bases with no gene match: 4. Germline lookup yields CDR1 SGHNT and CDR2 YYREEE (reference sequence). The CDR3 runs to 15 residues. CDR3 in amino acids: CASSSLAGGRETQYF. The CDR3 bases are TGTGCCAGCAGCTCACTAGCGGGGGGGCGGGAGACCCAGTACTTC.

This clone was counted a single time. The chain is built from TRBV6-6 and TRBJ1-4, with D unresolved. Trimming shortened V by 7 bases and J by 0 bases, and 15 bases separated the two germline ends. The CDR3 spans 16 residues. Germline lookup yields CDR1 MNHNY and CDR2 SVGAGI (reference sequence). The CDR3 nucleotides read TGTGCCAGCACTCAACTAGGGAAAGCAACTAATGAAAAACTGTTTTTT. Amino acids: CASTQLGKATNEKLFF.

The rearrangement links TRBV21-1 to TRBJ1-2; the listed D gene, TRBD1, was not tested against the DNA. TRBV21-1 is flagged as a pseudogene. The CDR3 has 15 residues. CDR3: CASSPWTGNWCGYTF. In DNA form, the CDR3 reads TGTGCCAGCAGCCCTTGGACAGGGAATTGGTGTGGCTACACCTTC.

This clone has only a few counts. V and J are TRBV4-1 and TRBJ1-5, with no clear D. The V end was cut by 6 bases, the J end by 6 bases, with 18 bases between. This CDR3 is 15 amino acids long. Per the germline V gene, CDR1 is MGHRA and CDR2 is YSYEKL. CDR3 sequence: CASSQTHRVVQPQHF. For the CDR3, the DNA is TGCGCCAGCAGTCAGACCCACCGGGTCGTTCAGCCCCAGCATTTT.